In this sample, the clone carrying this TCR beta chain turned up many times. Its cognate antigen is unknown. Construction of TCR beta libraries relied on iRepertoire HTBI primers and on Arm-PCR targeting CDR3 regions. TCRdb reprocessed the multiplex PCR reads with MiXCR, giving one entry per CDR3 protein. The sample gives 200,000 to 250,000 distinct CDR3 sequences, over 20% of which show up once; approximately 14% is in the top ten. This sample is drawn from a study of regulatory T cells in long-lasting Graves disease. Study-level findings and limits: Patients with persistent disease showed a bias toward TRBV28, TRBJ1-2 and TRBJ2-5. Not thyroid tissue but only peripheral blood was studied.

Time point here: newly diagnosed GD, antithyroid drugs for less than 3 months. Preparation of the TCR library used RNA extracted from PBMCs. Patients with Graves' disease were diagnosed by American Thyroid Association guidelines. The V and J ends lost 0 bases and 4 bases respectively, with 9 bases between them. The CDR3 covers 14 residues. The germline CDR1 and CDR2 sequences are SGHAT and FQNNGV. The sample was peripheral blood mononuclear cells (PBMCs), taken at new diagnosis, from a patient treated with antithyroid drugs. The TCR comes from a female donor with Graves disease. The chain links TRBV11-2 to TRBJ1-1, with a tentative D call TRBD1 (5 bases). In nucleotides, the CDR3 is TGTGCCAGCAGCTTAGATGGGGGGGTCACTGAAGCTTTCTTT. Its translation: CASSLDGGVTEAFF.